The clone carrying this TCR beta chain was seen a single time. This record belongs to a study of blood T cell repertoires in COVID-19. The overall study: The United States, Italy and Spain were the sources of the acute and convalescent COVID-19 samples. PBMCs, B-cell-depleted T cells, or T cells provided the cDNA or gDNA that made up the material.

V trimming: 5 bases; J trimming: 8 bases; junction bases outside the gene matches: 13. The CDR3 is made up of 17 amino acids. Germline V gene lookup returns CDR1 LNHDA and CDR2 SQIVND (reference sequence). Source study methods: Amplification of reference gene primers provided the estimated nucleated cell counts. Sequencing used immunoSEQ multiplex PCR; TCRdb keeps in-frame clones, though not all of them. From that table come the V and J calls and clone size; the DNA was used to work out D and trimming. The table includes about 88,000 clones, over 90% detected once. Sequenced sample: peripheral blood. The TCR comes from a man aged 55 to 70 with acute or convalescent COVID-19. The V and J genes are TRBV19 and TRBJ1-4; 11 nucleotides agree with TRBD1. CDR3 region: CASSSWTGGASGEKLFF. DNA for the CDR3: TGTGCCAGTAGTTCGTGGACAGGGGGCGCGTCTGGGGAAAAACTGTTTTTT.